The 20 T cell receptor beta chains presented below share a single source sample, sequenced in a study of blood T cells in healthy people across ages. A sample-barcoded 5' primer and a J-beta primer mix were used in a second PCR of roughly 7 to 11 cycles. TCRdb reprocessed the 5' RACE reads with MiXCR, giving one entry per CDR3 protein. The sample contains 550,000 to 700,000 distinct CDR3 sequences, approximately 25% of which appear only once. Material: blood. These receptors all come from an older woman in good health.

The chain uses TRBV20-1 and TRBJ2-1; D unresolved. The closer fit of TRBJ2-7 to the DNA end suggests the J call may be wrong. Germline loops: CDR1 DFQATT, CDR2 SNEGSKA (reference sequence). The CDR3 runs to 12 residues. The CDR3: CSASKASYEQYF. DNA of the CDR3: TGCAGTGCTAGTAAGGCCTCCTACGAGCAGTACTTC.

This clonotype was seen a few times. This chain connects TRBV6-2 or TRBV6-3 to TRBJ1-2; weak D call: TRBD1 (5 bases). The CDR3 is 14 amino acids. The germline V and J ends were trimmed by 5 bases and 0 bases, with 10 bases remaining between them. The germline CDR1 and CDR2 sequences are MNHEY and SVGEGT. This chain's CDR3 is CASSRGGANYGYTF. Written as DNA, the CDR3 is TGTGCCAGCAGTCGAGGAGGGGCTAACTATGGCTACACCTTC.

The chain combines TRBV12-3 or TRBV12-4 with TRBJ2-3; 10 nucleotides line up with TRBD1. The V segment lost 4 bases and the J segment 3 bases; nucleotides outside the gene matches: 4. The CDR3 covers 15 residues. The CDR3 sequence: CASSSRDRGTDTQYF. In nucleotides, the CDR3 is TGTGCCAGCAGTTCCCGGGACAGGGGAACAGATACGCAGTATTTT.

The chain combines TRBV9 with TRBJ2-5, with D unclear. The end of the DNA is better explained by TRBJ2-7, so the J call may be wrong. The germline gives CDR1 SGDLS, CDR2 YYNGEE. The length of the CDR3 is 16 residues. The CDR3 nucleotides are TGTGCCAGCAGCGTAGGTCCCAGCCCGGACGCGGACGAGCAGTACTTC. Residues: CASSVGPSPDADEQYF.

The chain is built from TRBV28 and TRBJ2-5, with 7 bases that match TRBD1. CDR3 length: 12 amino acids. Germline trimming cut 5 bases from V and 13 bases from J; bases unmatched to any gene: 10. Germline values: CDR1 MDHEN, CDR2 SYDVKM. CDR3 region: CASSPQRTGLYF. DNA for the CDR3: TGTGCCAGCAGTCCCCAACGGACAGGCTTGTACTTC.

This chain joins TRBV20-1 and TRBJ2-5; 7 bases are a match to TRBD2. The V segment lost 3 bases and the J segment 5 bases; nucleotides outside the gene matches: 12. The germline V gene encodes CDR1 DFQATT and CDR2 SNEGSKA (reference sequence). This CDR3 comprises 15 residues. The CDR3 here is CSASPPERGGETQYF. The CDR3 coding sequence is TGCAGTGCTAGTCCCCCGGAGCGGGGAGGGGAGACCCAGTACTTC.

CDR3 DNA: TGTGCCAGCAGCTTGGAATCAGGGGGAAAACTGTTTTTT. Protein sequence: CASSLESGGKLFF. The chain couples TRBV7-9 to TRBJ1-4; 7 positions agree with TRBD1. CDR1 is SEHNR, CDR2 FQNEAQ, per germline (reference sequence). CDR3 size: 13 residues. After removal of 3 bases from V and 10 bases from J, the junction contained 5 bases not matched to a gene.

Here the CDR3 DNA reads TGCAGTGCCCATATTAACAGGGCAAGGGGTGAAAAACTGTTTTTT. This codes for CSAHINRARGEKLFF. The V call is TRBV20-1, the J call TRBJ1-4; D possibly corresponds to TRBD1 (6 bases). V lost 6 bases to trimming and J lost 7 bases, with 21 bases between them. Germline V gene lookup returns CDR1 DFQATT and CDR2 SNEGSKA (reference sequence). This CDR3 is 15 amino acids long.

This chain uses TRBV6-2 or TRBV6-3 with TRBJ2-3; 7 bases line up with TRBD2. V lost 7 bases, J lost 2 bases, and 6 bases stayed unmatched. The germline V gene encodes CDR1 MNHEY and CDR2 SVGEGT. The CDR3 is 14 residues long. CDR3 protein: CASTNGDYTDTQYF. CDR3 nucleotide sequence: TGTGCCAGCACCAACGGGGACTACACAGATACGCAGTATTTT.

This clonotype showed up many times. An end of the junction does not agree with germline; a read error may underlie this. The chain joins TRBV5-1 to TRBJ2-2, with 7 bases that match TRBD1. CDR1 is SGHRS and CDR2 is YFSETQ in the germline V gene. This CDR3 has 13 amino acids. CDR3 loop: CASSFQGAGELFF. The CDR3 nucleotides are TGTGCCAGCAGTTTCCAGGGGGCCGGGGAGCTGTTTTTT.

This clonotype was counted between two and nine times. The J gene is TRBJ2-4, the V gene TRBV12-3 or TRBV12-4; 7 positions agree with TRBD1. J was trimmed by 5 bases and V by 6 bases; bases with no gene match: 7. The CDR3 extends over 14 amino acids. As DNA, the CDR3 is TGTGCCAGCAGCACGACAGGGATGGAAAACATTCAGTACTTC. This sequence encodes CASSTTGMENIQYF.

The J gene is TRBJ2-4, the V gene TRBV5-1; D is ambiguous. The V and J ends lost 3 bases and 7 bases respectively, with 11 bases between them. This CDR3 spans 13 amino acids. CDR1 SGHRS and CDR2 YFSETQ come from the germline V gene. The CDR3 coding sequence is TGCGCCAGCAGCTGGCATCAAGGGAACATTCAGTACTTC. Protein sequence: CASSWHQGNIQYF.

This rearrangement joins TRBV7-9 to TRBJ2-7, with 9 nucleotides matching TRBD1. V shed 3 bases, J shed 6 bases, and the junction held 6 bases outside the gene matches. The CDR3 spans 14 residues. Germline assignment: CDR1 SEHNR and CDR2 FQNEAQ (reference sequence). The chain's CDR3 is CASSFTAGQGEQYF. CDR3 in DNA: TGTGCCAGCAGCTTTACAGCGGGACAGGGCGAGCAGTACTTC.

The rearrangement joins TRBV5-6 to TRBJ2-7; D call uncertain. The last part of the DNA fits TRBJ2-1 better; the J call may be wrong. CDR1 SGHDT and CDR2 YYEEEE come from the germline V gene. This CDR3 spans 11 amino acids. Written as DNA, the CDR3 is TGTGCCAGCAGCTCCGACTCCTTGCAGTTCTTC. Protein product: CASSSDSLQFF.

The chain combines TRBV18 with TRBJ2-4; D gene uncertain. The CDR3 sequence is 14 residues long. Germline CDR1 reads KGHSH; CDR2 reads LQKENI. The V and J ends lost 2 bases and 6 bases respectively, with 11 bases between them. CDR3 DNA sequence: TGTGCCAGCTCACCATCTCAGGATCTAAACATTCAGTACTTC. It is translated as CASSPSQDLNIQYF.

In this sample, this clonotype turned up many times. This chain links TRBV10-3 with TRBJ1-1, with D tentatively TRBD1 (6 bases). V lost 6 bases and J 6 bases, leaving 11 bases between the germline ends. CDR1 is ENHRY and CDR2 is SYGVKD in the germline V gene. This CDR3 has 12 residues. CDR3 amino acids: CAIRDSSAEAFF. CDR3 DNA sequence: TGTGCCATCAGGGACAGTTCGGCTGAAGCTTTCTTT.

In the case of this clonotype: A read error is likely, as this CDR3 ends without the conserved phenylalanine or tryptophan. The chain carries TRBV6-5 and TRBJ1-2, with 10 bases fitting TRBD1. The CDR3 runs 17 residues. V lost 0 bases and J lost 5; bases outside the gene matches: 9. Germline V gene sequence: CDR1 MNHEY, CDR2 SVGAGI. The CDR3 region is CASSYSLTGQGIYGYTL. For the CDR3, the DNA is TGTGCCAGCAGTTACTCGCTTACGGGACAGGGGATTTATGGCTACACCCTC.

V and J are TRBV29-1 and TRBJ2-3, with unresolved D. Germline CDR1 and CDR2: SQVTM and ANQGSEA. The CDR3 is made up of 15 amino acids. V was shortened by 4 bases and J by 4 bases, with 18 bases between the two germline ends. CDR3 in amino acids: CSVGMAGPGADTQYF. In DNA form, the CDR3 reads TGCAGCGTTGGGATGGCTGGTCCGGGCGCAGATACGCAGTATTTT.

CDR3 in DNA: TGCAGTGCTAGTCACCCAGAAACGGAGACCCAGTACTTC. This sequence encodes CSASHPETETQYF. The rearrangement joins TRBV20-1 to TRBJ2-5; D is uncertain. The germline V gene has CDR1 DFQATT and CDR2 SNEGSKA (reference sequence). The CDR3 is 13 residues long. The V end lost 3 bases, the J end lost 5 bases, and 13 bases lay between the germline ends.

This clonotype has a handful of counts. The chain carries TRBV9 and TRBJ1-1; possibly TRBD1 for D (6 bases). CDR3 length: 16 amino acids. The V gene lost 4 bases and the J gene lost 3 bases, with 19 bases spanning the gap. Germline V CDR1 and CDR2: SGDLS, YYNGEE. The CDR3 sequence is CASSPRAGARHTEAFF. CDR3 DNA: TGTGCCAGCAGCCCCAGGGCAGGGGCGCGGCACACTGAAGCTTTCTTT.